The following is a T cell receptor beta chain sequence with its context. The target antigen is unknown. J lost 10 bases, V lost 4 bases, and 10 bases had no gene match. This CDR3 has 14 residues. Germline CDR1 is MDHEN and CDR2 is SYDVKM. With 60 Vbeta and 13 Jbeta primers, the PCR was carried out. Repertoires were generated with immunoSEQ multiplex PCR, while TCRdb's copy carries only in-frame clones and drops some. The sample shows about 200,000 clones, roughly 76% of them seen only once. This specimen comes from a study of cytomegalovirus exposure and HLA in healthy donors. Study-wide findings and caveats: Reported findings show TCR beta sequences accurately forecast HLA-A and HLA-B alleles in most subjects.

J is TRBJ1-1 and V is TRBV28; 9 nucleotides line up with TRBD1. The receptor was isolated from a woman in her 30s in good health and CMV-seropositive. The sample comprised PBMCs. CDR3 region: CASSWQQGAGRAFF. The CDR3 DNA sequence: TGTGCCAGCAGTTGGCAACAGGGGGCTGGAAGAGCTTTCTTT.